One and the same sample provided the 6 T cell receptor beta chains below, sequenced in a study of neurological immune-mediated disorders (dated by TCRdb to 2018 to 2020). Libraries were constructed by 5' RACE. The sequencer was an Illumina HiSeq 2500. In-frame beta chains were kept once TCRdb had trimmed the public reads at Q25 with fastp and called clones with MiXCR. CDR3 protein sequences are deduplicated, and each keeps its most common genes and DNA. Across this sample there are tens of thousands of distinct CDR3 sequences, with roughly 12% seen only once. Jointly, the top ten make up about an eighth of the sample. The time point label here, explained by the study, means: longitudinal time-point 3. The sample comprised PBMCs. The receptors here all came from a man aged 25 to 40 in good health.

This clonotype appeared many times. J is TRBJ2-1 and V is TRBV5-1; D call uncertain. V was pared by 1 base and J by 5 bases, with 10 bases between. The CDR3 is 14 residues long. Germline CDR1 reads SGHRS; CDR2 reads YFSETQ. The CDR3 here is CASSLSTPNNEQFF. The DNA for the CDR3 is TGCGCCAGCAGCTTGTCTACCCCGAACAATGAGCAGTTCTTC. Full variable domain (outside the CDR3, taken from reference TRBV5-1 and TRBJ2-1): KAGVTQTPRYLIKTRGQQVTLSCSPISGHRSVSWYQQTPGQGLQFLFEYFSETQRNKGNFPGRFSGRQFSNSRSEMNVSTLELGDSALYLCASSLSTPNNEQFFGPGTRLTVL.

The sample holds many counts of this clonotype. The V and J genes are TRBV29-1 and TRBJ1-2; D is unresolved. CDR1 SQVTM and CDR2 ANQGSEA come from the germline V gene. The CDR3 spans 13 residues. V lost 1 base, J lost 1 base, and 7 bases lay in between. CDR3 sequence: CSVEGGNNYGYTF. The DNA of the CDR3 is TGCAGCGTTGAAGGTGGGAATAACTATGGCTACACCTTC. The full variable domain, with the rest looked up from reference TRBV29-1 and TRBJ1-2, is SAVISQKPSRDICQRGTSLTIQCQVDSQVTMMFWYRQQPGQSLTLIATANQGSEATYESGFVIDKFPISRPNLTFSTLTVSNMSPEDSSIYLCSVEGGNNYGYTFGSGTRLTVV.

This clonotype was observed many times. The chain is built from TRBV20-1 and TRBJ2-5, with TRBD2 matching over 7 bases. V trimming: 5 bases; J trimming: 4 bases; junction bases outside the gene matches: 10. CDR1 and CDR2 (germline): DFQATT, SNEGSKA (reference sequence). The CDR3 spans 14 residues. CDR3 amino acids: CSARPGWGGETQYF. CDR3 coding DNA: TGCAGTGCTCGCCCGGGGTGGGGGGGAGAGACCCAGTACTTC.

The CDR3 sequence: CASSTADRDFYEQYF. The CDR3 DNA reads as TGCGCCAGCAGCACGGCTGACAGGGACTTCTACGAGCAGTACTTC. The rearrangement links TRBV5-1 to TRBJ2-7; D perhaps matches TRBD1 (7 bases). The length of the CDR3 is 15 residues. Germline V gene data show CDR1 as SGHRS and CDR2 as YFSETQ. The V and J ends lost 4 bases and 3 bases respectively, with 17 bases between them.

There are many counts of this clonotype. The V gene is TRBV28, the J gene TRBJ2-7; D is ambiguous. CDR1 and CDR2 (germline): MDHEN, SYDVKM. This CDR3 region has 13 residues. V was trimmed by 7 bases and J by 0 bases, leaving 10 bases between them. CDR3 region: CASIQSHSYEQYF. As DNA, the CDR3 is TGTGCCAGCATACAATCACACTCCTACGAGCAGTACTTC.

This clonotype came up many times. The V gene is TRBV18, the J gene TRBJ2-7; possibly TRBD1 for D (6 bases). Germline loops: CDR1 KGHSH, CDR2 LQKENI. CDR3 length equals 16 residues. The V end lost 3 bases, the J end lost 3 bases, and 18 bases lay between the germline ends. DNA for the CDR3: TGTGCCAGCTCACCTAACATACCGGGGACAAACTACGAGCAGTACTTC. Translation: CASSPNIPGTNYEQYF.